This TCR beta chain was observed in a study of T cell changes during pregnancy in multiple sclerosis. Clones were read by immunoSEQ multiplex PCR, and TCRdb kept only the in-frame ones, dropping some. The repertoire has 35,000 to 50,000 clones, roughly 92% of them found once; the top ten carry approximately 0.73%. Between the trimmed V and J ends, which lost 4 bases and 5 bases, there was a span of 15 bases. Per the germline V gene, CDR1 is LGHNA and CDR2 is YNFKEQ. The CDR3 totals 14 residues. The chain links TRBV4-2 to TRBJ2-7, with D unresolved. The specimen comprised CD4+ T cells from peripheral blood mononuclear cells, sampled in the first trimester of pregnancy. The source of this sequence is a female donor with multiple sclerosis, enrolled in a pregnancy study. The CDR3 region is CASSPPQRLHEQYF. DNA of the CDR3: TGTGCCAGCAGCCCCCCCCAGCGTCTCCACGAGCAGTACTTC.